This T cell receptor (beta chain) was captured by sequencing in a study of T cell repertoires in cytomegalovirus infection. Study-level background: Both CMV infection and a matching HLA type were indicated by public TCR beta signatures. Study-wide points: Summed public TCR beta family frequency identified CMV carriers bearing the relevant HLA.

Regarding this clonotype: Its antigen is not known.

MiXCR was run by TCRdb on the reads, yielding one entry per CDR3 protein. The sample yields about 600,000 distinct CDR3 sequences, roughly 26% seen once. The germline gives CDR1 MNHEY, CDR2 SVGEGT. There are 14 residues in the CDR3. The V gene lost 5 bases and the J gene lost 6 bases, with 13 bases spanning the gap. The sequenced sample consisted of CD8+ T cells from PBMCs. The chain uses TRBV6-2 or TRBV6-3 and TRBJ2-2, with D tentatively TRBD2 (6 bases). The receptor's source is a human donor in good health (CMV status not recorded). Some clones in this sample may be carry-over from other donors' samples. The CDR3 DNA follows: TGTGCCAGCAGTACGGGGACTGCCGCCGGGGAGCTGTTTTTT. It encodes CASSTGTAAGELFF.